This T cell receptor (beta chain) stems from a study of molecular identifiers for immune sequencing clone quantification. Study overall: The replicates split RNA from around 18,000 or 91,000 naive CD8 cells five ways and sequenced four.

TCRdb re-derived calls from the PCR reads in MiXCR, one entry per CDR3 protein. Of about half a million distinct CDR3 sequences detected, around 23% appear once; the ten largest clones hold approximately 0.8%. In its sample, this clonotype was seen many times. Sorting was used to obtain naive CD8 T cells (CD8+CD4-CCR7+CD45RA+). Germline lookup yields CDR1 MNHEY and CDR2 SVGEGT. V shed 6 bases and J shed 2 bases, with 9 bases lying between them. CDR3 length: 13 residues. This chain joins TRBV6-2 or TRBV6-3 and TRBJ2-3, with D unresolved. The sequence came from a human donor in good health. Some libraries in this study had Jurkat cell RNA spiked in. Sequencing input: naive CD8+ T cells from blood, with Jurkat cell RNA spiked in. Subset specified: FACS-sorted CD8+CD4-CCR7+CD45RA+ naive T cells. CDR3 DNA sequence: TGTGCCAGCAGCCCCGGGCCCACAGATACGCAGTATTTT. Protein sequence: CASSPGPTDTQYF.